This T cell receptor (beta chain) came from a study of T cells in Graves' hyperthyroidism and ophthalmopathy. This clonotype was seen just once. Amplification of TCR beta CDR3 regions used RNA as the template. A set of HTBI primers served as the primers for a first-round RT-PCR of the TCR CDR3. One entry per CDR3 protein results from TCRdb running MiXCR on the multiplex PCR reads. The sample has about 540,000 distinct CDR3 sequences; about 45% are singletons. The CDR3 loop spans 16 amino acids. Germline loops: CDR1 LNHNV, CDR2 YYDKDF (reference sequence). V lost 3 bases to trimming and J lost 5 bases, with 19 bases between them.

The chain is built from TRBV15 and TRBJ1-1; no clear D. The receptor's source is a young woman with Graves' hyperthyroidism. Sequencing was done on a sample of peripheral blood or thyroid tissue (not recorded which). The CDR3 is CATSSPGAGIQTEAFF. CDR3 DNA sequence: TGTGCCACCAGCAGCCCAGGTGCCGGGATCCAAACTGAAGCTTTCTTT.